What follows are 10 T cell receptor beta chains derived from one specimen sequenced in a study of OX40 agonist ivuxolimab in advanced cancers. Generated by immunoSEQ multiplex PCR, the TCRdb table keeps only in-frame clones and is missing some. Of 80,000 to 100,000 clones in the sample, around 90% are singletons; the top ten hold roughly 0.84%. The specimen comprised CD4+ or CD8+ T cells sorted from blood, sampled in a trial of the OX40 agonist ivuxolimab. The receptors derive from an adult with an advanced solid tumor such as melanoma, head and neck, liver or kidney cancer.

V and J are TRBV4-3 and TRBJ1-2; D is ambiguous. Trimming took off 0 bases at V and 1 base at J, with 15 bases between the two ends. Germline loops: CDR1 LGHNA, CDR2 YSLEER. This CDR3 spans 17 amino acids. DNA of the CDR3: TGCGCCAGCAGCCAAGAATTCTATGGTTTTATTAACTATGGCTACACCTTC. This translates into CASSQEFYGFINYGYTF.

The chain couples TRBV5-6 to TRBJ2-5; 7 bases fit TRBD1. This CDR3 has 14 residues. V lost 3 bases and J lost 2; bases outside the gene matches: 4. Germline values: CDR1 SGHDT, CDR2 YYEEEE. CDR3 sequence (DNA): TGTGCCAGCAGCTCGTCGACAGGGCAAGAGACCCAGTACTTC. It codes for CASSSSTGQETQYF.

The CDR3 region is CASSAMRATTDTQYF. DNA of the CDR3: TGCGCCAGCAGTGCGATGCGGGCCACGACAGATACGCAGTATTTT. The chain carries TRBV10-1 and TRBJ2-3; the D gene is possibly TRBD2 (5 bases). The V gene lost 4 bases and the J gene lost 3 bases, with 14 bases spanning the gap. The CDR3 runs 15 residues. CDR1 and CDR2 (germline): WNHNN, SYGVQD (reference sequence).

J is TRBJ1-4 and V is TRBV7-9; TRBD1 agrees at 8 bases. The germline V gene has CDR1 SEHNR and CDR2 FQNEAQ (reference sequence). Germline trimming cut 1 base from V and 7 bases from J; bases unmatched to any gene: 2. The CDR3 is 14 residues long. In DNA form, the CDR3 reads TGTGCCAGCAGCTTAGTACAGGGGGGTGAAAAACTGTTTTTT. Translating it yields CASSLVQGGEKLFF.

The rearrangement links TRBV6-1 to TRBJ1-5, with 10 bases matching TRBD1. Germline trimming cut 7 bases from V and 5 bases from J; bases unmatched to any gene: 5. This CDR3 comprises 14 residues. Germline V gene data show CDR1 as MNHNS and CDR2 as SASEGT. The CDR3 here is CASIHGTGDQPQHF. In DNA, the CDR3 is TGTGCCAGCATCCACGGGACAGGGGATCAGCCCCAGCATTTT.

The V call is TRBV19, the J call TRBJ1-3; weak D call: TRBD1 (6 bases). The CDR3 has 19 residues. In germline, CDR1 is LNHDA, CDR2 SQIVND (reference sequence). The germline V and J ends were trimmed by 7 bases and 0 bases, with 25 bases remaining between them. Here the CDR3 DNA reads TGTGCCAGTACCGCGCCGGGTTTCCAGGGGCTCGTCTCTGGAAACACCATATATTTT. Translation gives CASTAPGFQGLVSGNTIYF.

The rearrangement links TRBV6-1 to TRBJ1-1; D gene unclear. Trimming took 4 bases from V and 1 from J, leaving 4 bases between them. The CDR3 covers 12 residues. Germline lookup yields CDR1 MNHNS and CDR2 SASEGT. CDR3 nucleotide sequence: TGTGCCAGCAGTGTGGGGAACACTGAAGCTTTCTTT. Its translation is CASSVGNTEAFF.

The chain is built from TRBV19 and TRBJ1-2; 8 bases line up with TRBD1. Trimming took 5 bases from V and 1 from J; bases not matched to a gene: 18. The V gene's germline CDR1 is LNHDA and CDR2 SQIVND (reference sequence). This CDR3 contains 19 residues. CDR3 DNA: TGTGCCAGTAGTCCCGAGGGGTACGGCGGACAGGGATTTAACTATGGCTACACCTTC. Its protein is CASSPEGYGGQGFNYGYTF.

V gene TRBV7-9 combines with J gene TRBJ2-1; 7 bases align to TRBD2. This CDR3 is built from 14 residues. V shed 3 bases, J shed 5 bases, and the junction held 4 bases outside the gene matches. The germline gives CDR1 SEHNR, CDR2 FQNEAQ (reference sequence). The CDR3 coding sequence is TGTGCCAGCAGCTTGGGGGGGAGTCACAATGAGCAGTTCTTC. Protein: CASSLGGSHNEQFF.

DNA of the CDR3: TGTGCCAGCAGCTTTATGAGAGGGATTCCAGGAGATACGCAGTATTTT. Protein sequence: CASSFMRGIPGDTQYF. V and J are TRBV11-2 and TRBJ2-3, with a tentative D call TRBD2 (5 bases). The CDR3 contains 16 residues. CDR1 and CDR2 (germline): SGHAT, FQNNGV. V shed 3 bases and J shed 5 bases, with 18 bases lying between them.